What follows describes a single T cell receptor (beta chain). This entry comes from a study of T-cell reconstitution after alpha-beta-depleted transplantation in children. Using unique molecular identifiers, the investigators prepared the TCRbeta library. TCRdb ran MiXCR on the PCR reads and lists one entry per CDR3 protein. The table records about 200,000 distinct CDR3 sequences, roughly 15% of them present only once. V gave up 4 bases and J gave up 0 bases, with 6 bases separating them. The CDR3 has 13 amino acids. Germline V gene sequence: CDR1 SGHTA, CDR2 FQGNSA. J is TRBJ2-5 and V is TRBV7-2; D is unresolved. Sequencing was performed on PBMCs, mostly from graft donor cells, taken 360 days after TCRalphabeta/CD19-depleted stem cell transplant. The TCR originated in a male patient between 2 and 10 years old who had a stem cell transplant for acute lymphoblastic leukemia, so the T cells may come from the graft donor. CDR3 in amino acids: CASSSPYQETQYF. DNA for the CDR3: TGTGCCAGCAGCTCGCCGTACCAAGAGACCCAGTACTTC.